The text below deals with one T cell receptor beta chain. Its antigen specificity is not known. The input lacks base qualities; no much larger clone sits a single base away. The data belong to a study of blood T cell repertoires in COVID-19 (dated by TCRdb to the early 2020s). Regarding the complete study: Samples covering the acute and convalescent phases of COVID-19 were provided by collaborators in the United States, Italy and Spain. The sample metadata nearly always contained a de-identified subject ID, COVID-19 status, age in years and sex. Where available, HLA class I and class II types were taken from metadata supplied by the sample provider and were not determined by assay-based typing. Samples were obtained from the ongoing ImmuneRACE study (first 160 participants) and from 1,254 subjects provided by 6 global collaborators. The repertoires were released in a freely available public database meant as a resource for research on the immune response to SARS-CoV-2. The prospective study material was composed of cDNA or gDNA derived from T cells, B-cell-depleted T cells, or PBMCs. Subjects who had been exposed to COVID-19, were actively infected with it, or had recovered from it provided the deeply sampled blood TCRbeta repertoires that made up the dataset. Overall study outcomes, separate from this receptor: The amount of clinical and demographic metadata varied by source and participant and was provided uncurated.

TCRbeta CDR3 regions were amplified from genomic DNA using the immunoSEQ Assay, a bias-controlled multiplex PCR. Regarding the original processing steps: The number of nucleated cells in each sample was estimated by amplification of reference gene primers within the assay. To quantify the absolute abundance of each unique TCRbeta CDR3 rearrangement, sequence reads were collapsed and filtered. For each sample, productive Simpson clonality was calculated as the square root of Simpson's diversity index across productive rearrangements. In TCRdb, the immuneACCESS table is reduced to in-frame sequences with V and J assigned. These tables do not hold every clone; where another copy was compared, an unresolved V gene accounts for under half, and the others remain unexplained. The DNA was the basis for D and trimming; V, J and clone size are from that table. A total of 30,000 or so clones appear in this sample, about four fifths of them only once. The ten biggest clones cover approximately 4% of the sample.

V and J are trimmed by 5 bases and 8 bases, and the gene matches miss 5 bases of the junction. As encoded in the germline V gene, CDR1 is SGHTA while CDR2 is FQGTGA. From the cysteine through the phenylalanine, the CDR3 covers 14 amino acids. Only CDR3 DNA remains: 42 bases, in frame from the first base. Each collaborating institution followed its own protocols to collect whole blood in K2EDTA tubes. For TCRbeta analysis, collaborator samples were shipped as frozen whole blood, as isolated PBMCs, or as DNA extracted from either sample type. The chain was built from TRBV7-3 and TRBJ1-6, with 8 bases aligning to TRBD1. What was sequenced was peripheral blood. The receptor was derived from a man in his fifties with acute or convalescent COVID-19. Read as DNA, the sequence is TGTGCCAGCAGCGATCGGACAGGGCATTCACCCCTCCACTTT. Its protein is CASSDRTGHSPLHF.